The 8 T cell receptor beta chains given below trace back to one sample, sequenced in a study of T-cell memory formation after mild COVID-19. TCRdb recomputed calls from the 5' RACE reads with MiXCR, one row per CDR3 protein. The sample lists 350,000 to 500,000 distinct CDR3 sequences, roughly 18% seen once, with roughly a fifth in the top ten. The sample was PBMCs or a T cell subset sorted from them (not recorded which). The receptor set was obtained from a man between 18 and 29 years old who had mild COVID-19 (a few samples of this study predate the infection). Cell type and time point are not known.

This clonotype was recorded a few times. The chain has TRBV7-9 and TRBJ1-2; D remains unclear. The CDR3 covers 15 residues. The germline V gene has CDR1 SEHNR and CDR2 FQNEAQ (reference sequence). Trimming pared 2 bases from V and 8 bases from J, leaving 18 bases between. CDR3 residues: CASSLSLVGREGYTF. In DNA form, the CDR3 reads TGTGCCAGCAGCTTATCTTTAGTTGGTCGAGAGGGCTACACCTTC.

This clonotype was found a few times. The rearrangement uses TRBV5-5 and TRBJ1-5; TRBD1 matches 7 bases. Germline V lookup: CDR1 SGHKS, CDR2 YYEKEE (reference sequence). V lost 4 bases and J lost 3; bases outside the gene matches: 4. The CDR3 length is 14 residues. CDR3 sequence (DNA): TGTGCCAGCAGCCCTGGACAGGACAATCAGCCCCAGCATTTT. The encoded protein is CASSPGQDNQPQHF.

A few counts support this clonotype. J is TRBJ2-2 and V is TRBV7-2; D ambiguous. This CDR3 is built from 12 residues. V lost 7 bases, J lost 8 bases, and 11 bases lay in between. Germline-derived CDR1 and CDR2 are SGHTA and FQGNSA. The CDR3 DNA reads as TGTGCCAGCACCGTCGGCCGGGGGGAGCTGTTTTTT. Translated: CASTVGRGELFF.

This chain links TRBV4-3 with TRBJ2-1, with 10 positions matching TRBD2. CDR1 is LGHNA, CDR2 YSLEER, per germline. The trim removed 1 base at V and 1 base at J, leaving 7 bases unmatched. The CDR3 loop spans 18 amino acids. CDR3 loop: CASSQVLGLARSYNEQFF. In DNA, the CDR3 is TGCGCCAGCAGCCAAGTCTTGGGACTAGCGAGATCCTACAATGAGCAGTTCTTC.

This clonotype has ten or more counts. CDR3 coding DNA: TGTGCCAGCAGTTACTCGATTCATAGGGGAGGGGGCTCGCGGGAATTCTTC. It is translated as CASSYSIHRGGGSREFF. The chain couples TRBV6-5 to TRBJ2-1; D may be TRBD1 or TRBD2 (7 bases each). Germline loops: CDR1 MNHEY, CDR2 SVGAGI. Trimming pared 0 bases from V and 16 bases from J, leaving 28 bases between. This CDR3 has 17 residues.

This clonotype came up many times. The J gene is TRBJ2-6, the V gene TRBV28, with 8 nucleotides matching TRBD1. The CDR3 covers 16 residues. Losses at the gene ends were 4 bases for V and 3 bases for J; bases not matched to a gene: 5. Looked up from germline, CDR1 is MDHEN and CDR2 is SYDVKM. In nucleotides, the CDR3 is TGTGCCAGCAGTTCGACAGGGGCGGATGGGGCCAACGTCCTGACTTTC. Its translation is CASSSTGADGANVLTF.

The chain combines TRBV12-3 or TRBV12-4 with TRBJ1-2, with D hard to call. Deletions cut 2 bases from V and 4 bases from J, with 17 bases between. The CDR3 loop spans 16 amino acids. Written as DNA, the CDR3 is TGTGCCAGCAGTTTACTCGGCAGCGCAATTGGCTATGGCTACACCTTC. It codes for CASSLLGSAIGYGYTF.

This clonotype has just a few counts. This rearrangement joins TRBV7-2 to TRBJ2-3, with 7 nucleotides matching TRBD2. This CDR3 has 14 amino acids. The germline gives CDR1 SGHTA, CDR2 FQGNSA. Unmatched junction bases numbered 3, after V lost 0 bases and J lost 6 bases. The CDR3 DNA reads as TGTGCCAGCAGCTTAGCTCGCGGGAGCGATACGCAGTATTTT. It specifies CASSLARGSDTQYF.